A selection of T cell receptor beta chains follows, all from one sample in a study of blood T cell repertoires in COVID-19. Produced via immunoSEQ multiplex PCR; TCRdb's table is partial and in-frame only. The table includes under 300,000 clones, roughly 88% detected once. Sequencing was carried out using peripheral blood. These receptors were obtained from a woman aged 25 to 45 with acute or convalescent COVID-19. Both conserved end residues are part of each CDR3. The D gene is left open where the match is weak. The listing skips clone size in some rows; elsewhere it reads once, few, many or a size class.

j_call d_call v_call clone_size cdr3_nt cdr3_aa
TRBJ2-5 TRBD2 TRBV11-3 - TGTGCCAGCAGCTTAGGGGGACTAGCGGGCCAAGAGACCCAGTACTTC CASSLGGLAGQETQYF
TRBJ2-2 TRBD2 TRBV19 - TGTGCCAGTAGTAAATCCGGGACTAGCGCTTCCACCGGGGAGCTGTTTTTT CASSKSGTSASTGELFF
TRBJ1-1 - TRBV9 - TGTGCCAGCAGCGTAGTTCCAGAGAACACTGAAGCTTTCTTT CASSVVPENTEAFF
TRBJ2-1 TRBD2 TRBV5-6 - TGTGCCAGCAGCTTGGGCGGGAGAGGCTTTGAGCAGTTCTTC CASSLGGRGFEQFF
TRBJ1-1 - TRBV5-1 - TGCGCCAGCAGCTTGGCCGGGACATTCAACACTGAAGCTTTCTTT CASSLAGTFNTEAFF
TRBJ1-3 - TRBV30 few TGTGCCTGGAGGAATCAGGGGAACACCATATATTTT CAWRNQGNTIYF
TRBJ2-1 TRBD2 TRBV10-3 once TGTGCCATCAGTGACCCCGGGACTAGCGGGAGGGAGGGTGAGCAGTTCTTC CAISDPGTSGREGEQFF
TRBJ2-3 TRBD2 TRBV6-5 - TGTGCCAGCAGTTACGGGAGGGAGTATTTT CASSYGREYF
TRBJ1-1 TRBD1 TRBV2 - TGTGCCAGGACAGGACAGGGGAACACTGAAGCTTTCTTT CARTGQGNTEAFF
TRBJ2-1 - TRBV27 - TGTGCCAGCAGTTTAAGCCCACAGGCGTACTCCTACAATGAGCAGTTCTTC CASSLSPQAYSYNEQFF
TRBJ2-3 TRBD2 TRBV12-3/TRBV12-4 - TGTGCCAGCAAAAGGACTAGCAGAAGAACGCAGTATTTT CASKRTSRRTQYF
TRBJ2-1 - TRBV6-2/TRBV6-3 once TGTGCCAGCAGTTATGGCACCGGGAGCTCCTACAATGAGCAGTTCTTC CASSYGTGSSYNEQFF
TRBJ2-7 - TRBV30 - TGTGCCACGAGTAGGGGCGCGTTC CATSRGAF
TRBJ2-1 TRBD2 TRBV5-8 - TGTGCCAGCAGCCAGGGACTAGCGGGAACCAATGAGCAGTTCTTC CASSQGLAGTNEQFF
TRBJ1-2 TRBD1 TRBV27 - TGTGCCAGCAGTTACCGACAGGGGGATATCTATGGCTACACCTTC CASSYRQGDIYGYTF
TRBJ2-7 TRBD2 TRBV10-3 - TGTGCCATCAGTGATAGCGGGAACTACGAGCAGTACTTC CAISDSGNYEQYF
TRBJ2-7 TRBD2 TRBV9 few TGTGCCAGCAGCGTTGGGACTAGCGCTAGCGAGCAGTACTTC CASSVGTSASEQYF
TRBJ2-3 - TRBV5-6 - TGTGCCAGCAGCTTGGCACTAGGACCCACTAGCACAGATACGCAGTATTTT CASSLALGPTSTDTQYF
TRBJ1-5 - TRBV7-9 few TGTGCCAGCAGCTTGGGGGACAAGAGCAATCAGCCCCAGCATTTT CASSLGDKSNQPQHF